The source of this TCR beta chain is a study of blood T cells in healthy people across ages. In terms of origin and age, donors were healthy Caucasian individuals from Russia aged roughly 6 to 100. Drawing of peripheral blood yielded about 10 milliliters from each donor. In germline, CDR1 is MGHRA, CDR2 YSYEKL. V was clipped by 8 bases and J by 6 bases, with 10 bases between them. This CDR3 is 12 amino acids long. Of note for this clonotype: This clone may be a read error of a much larger clone one base away.

Then a second PCR, running roughly 7 to 12 cycles, was carried out with a sample-barcoded 5' primer and a J-beta primer mix. TCRdb itself ran the 5' RACE reads through MiXCR, one entry per CDR3 protein. The repertoire holds around 1,500,000 distinct CDR3 sequences, with under 30% as singletons. The clonotype comes from a woman aged 25 to 39 in good health. The sample taken for sequencing was blood. The V and J genes are TRBV4-1 and TRBJ2-2; D is ambiguous. Here the CDR3 reads CASGLEAGELFF. The CDR3 DNA reads as TGCGCCAGCGGCCTCGAAGCCGGGGAGCTGTTTTTT.